The clone carrying this T cell receptor beta chain was detected only a few times. Its matching antigen is unknown. The study tagged each TCR cDNA molecule with a unique molecular identifier. TCRdb re-called the 5' RACE reads through MiXCR, storing one row per CDR3 protein. The sample includes about 30,000 distinct CDR3 sequences, around 7.5% seen only once; the top ten take approximately 24%. The time point is: sample taken at primary tumor resection. Untreated early-stage non-small cell lung cancer patients, fewer than 85 in total, were the donors. This record belongs to a study of spatial heterogeneity in lung cancer. Regarding the study as a whole: Coverage of tumor T cells, by estimate, reached around 6.6% for alpha chains and about 12% for beta chains. Within tumors, counts of expanded alpha and beta TCRs tracked tumor mutation counts.

CDR1 is PRHDT, CDR2 FYEKMQ, per germline (reference sequence). CDR3 length: 15 amino acids. J lost 7 bases, V lost 5 bases, and 8 bases had no gene match. The receptor was derived from a male donor with early-stage non-small cell lung cancer. The specimen was lung tumor tissue, collected at surgery. The J gene is TRBJ1-6, the V gene TRBV13; 7 bases fit TRBD1. The CDR3 sequence: CASSMGQRGNSPLHF. The CDR3 DNA is TGTGCCAGCAGCATGGGACAGCGAGGGAATTCACCCCTCCACTTT.